This T cell receptor (beta chain) was found in a study of shared clonotypes between healthy human individuals (dated by TCRdb to about 2020). In terms of the full investigation: The cohort comprised a couple of women and a few men aged 18 to 49 years. Blood TCR repertoires of four to six healthy adults were deeply sequenced to estimate repertoire size and the extent of clonotype sharing between individuals. To increase sequencing depth and limit assay-specific biases, TCR repertoire library preparation and sequencing were carried out by different laboratories using diverse techniques. Each donor's leukapheresis produced roughly between roughly 0.85 and 9.5 billion PBMCs. Overall results and qualifications from the work: The genetic and exposure-history diversity represented was limited by the small number of donors. Based on pairwise subsampling, the degree of clonotype sharing among donors was expected to be affected by sequencing depth. Sampling was restricted to blood, and TCR repertoires in tissue are likely to differ from TCR repertoires in blood.

Healthy HIV-negative adults with no recently reported acute infections or vaccinations were included as donors. All donors were Caucasian adults living in Nashville, Tennessee, USA. In the unsorted samples, tens of millions of PBMCs were counted, and genomic DNA was extracted using the QIAamp DNA Blood Mini kit. After blood collection by leukapheresis, PBMCs were isolated using Ficoll-Histopaque density gradient centrifugation and then cryopreserved in the vapor phase of liquid nitrogen. Using the deep immunoSEQ assay, TCR CDR3 regions were amplified from genomic DNA by multiplex PCR. Extracted genomic DNA from each cell subset was spread evenly across all wells of several immunoSEQ 96-well plates, with each plate serving as a replicate. Each replicate PCR for unsorted PBMC received roughly 300 ng genomic DNA, equal to tens of thousands of T cell genomes. Ten immunoSEQ deep assay plates were used to sequence unsorted PBMC genomic DNA. The purified libraries were quantified using a Qubit 3.0 fluorometer, sized with a Bioanalyzer 2100, and then quantified again using the KAPA Library Quantification kit. Each immunoSEQ 96-well plate was sequenced on its own single-read 150-cycle Illumina NextSeq 550 flow cell. The original pipeline was this. Because only junctional sequences without quality scores were contained in the immunoSEQ output, filtering matching that applied to full-length reads could not be performed. Sequences were annotated with PyIR, a Python wrapper for IgBLAST v1.9, and V/J genes and CDR3 were assigned using IMGT germline references. Any read was removed if the V/J assignment was weak (E-value above 1e-6), the CDR3 was missing, or the read contained stop codons, out-of-frame junctions, or ambiguous translated residues. V3J clonotypes were defined by identical inferred V gene, J gene, and CDR3 amino acid sequence. Percentage overlap between repertoires was calculated by dividing the number of shared unique clonotypes by the size of the smaller repertoire. Richness of each repertoire was evaluated using RTK rarefaction, the Chao1 estimator, and Recon v2.1 estimates of unobserved clonotypes. In its TCRdb copy, this immuneACCESS table keeps in-frame sequences only and misses some clones. Where compared with another copy, unresolved V genes explain less than half of these, and the others have no known cause. That table is the source of V, J and clone size, and D and trimming were worked out from the DNA. A total of around 480,000 clones appear in this sample, over 75% of them only once. The top ten clonotypes cover about 12% of the sample.

The CDR3 has 17 amino acids, counting the end cysteine and phenylalanine. The read is trimmed to its CDR3 DNA, 51 bases read in frame from base 1. V is shortened by 1 base, J by 4 bases, and the region joining them spans 15 bases. CDR1 and CDR2, looked up from the germline V gene, are SGHRS and YFSETQ. Only a few counts were recorded for this clone. Its cognate antigen has yet to be identified. One base away there is no much larger clone; base qualities are not given. The chain is encoded by TRBV5-1 joined to TRBJ2-6; the D segment could be TRBD1, given 6 matching bases. The TCR originated in a woman aged 40 to 50 in good health. Some clones in this sample may be carry-over from other donors' samples. Sequencing was done on a sample of PBMCs. The nucleotides read TGCGCCAGCAGCTTGACCACCACAGGGTTCGGGGCCAACGTCCTGACTTTC. This yields the protein CASSLTTTGFGANVLTF.